The TCR beta chain under discussion was sequenced for a study of cytomegalovirus exposure and HLA in healthy donors. Use of 60 Vbeta and 13 Jbeta primers characterized the PCR. The repertoire was sequenced with immunoSEQ multiplex PCR; TCRdb's copy has only in-frame clones and lacks some. This sample contains more than 110,000 clones. CDR1 is MNHEY and CDR2 is SMNVEV in the germline V gene (reference sequence). The CDR3 contains 16 residues. With 3 bases clipped from V and 7 bases from J, the junction kept 12 bases outside the gene matches. This receptor was identified in a man aged 35-49 years in good health and CMV-seronegative. The V and J genes are TRBV27 and TRBJ2-1; 7 bases map to TRBD1. The sequencing sample was made of PBMCs. For the CDR3, the DNA is TGTGCCAGCAGTTTCGGAGGCCCCGAGGGGGCTAATGAGCAGTTCTTC. It is translated as CASSFGGPEGANEQFF.